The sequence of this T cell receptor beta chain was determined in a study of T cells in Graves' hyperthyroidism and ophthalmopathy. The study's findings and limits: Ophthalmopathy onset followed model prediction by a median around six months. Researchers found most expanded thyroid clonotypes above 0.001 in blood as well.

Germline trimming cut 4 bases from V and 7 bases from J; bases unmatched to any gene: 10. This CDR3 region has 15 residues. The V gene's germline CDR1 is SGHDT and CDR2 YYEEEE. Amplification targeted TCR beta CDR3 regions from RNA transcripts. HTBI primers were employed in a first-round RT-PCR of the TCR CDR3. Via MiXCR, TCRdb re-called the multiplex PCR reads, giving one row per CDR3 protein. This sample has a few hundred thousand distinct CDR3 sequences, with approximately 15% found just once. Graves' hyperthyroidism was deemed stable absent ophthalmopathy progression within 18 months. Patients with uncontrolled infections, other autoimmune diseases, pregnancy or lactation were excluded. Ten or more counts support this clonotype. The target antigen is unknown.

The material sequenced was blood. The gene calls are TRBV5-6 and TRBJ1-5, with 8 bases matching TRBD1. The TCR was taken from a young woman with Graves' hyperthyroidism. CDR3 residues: CASSPGTGDGQPQHF. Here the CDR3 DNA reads TGTGCCAGCAGCCCCGGGACAGGCGATGGACAGCCCCAGCATTTT.